What follows describes a single T cell receptor beta chain. Its cognate antigen is unknown. PCR used 60 Vbeta primers and 13 Jbeta primers. Generated by immunoSEQ multiplex PCR, the TCRdb table keeps only in-frame clones and is missing some. The table includes around 170,000 clones, around three quarters detected once. Per germline, CDR1 SGHTS and CDR2 YDEGEE. The CDR3 has 15 residues. The germline V and J ends were trimmed by 2 bases and 8 bases, with 19 bases remaining between them. The data were taken from a study of cytomegalovirus exposure and HLA in healthy donors. Study-wide results and caveats: The authors later found most CMV-associated TCR beta chains appeared HLA-restricted. Certain indistinguishable V segments, among them TRBV6-2 and TRBV6-3, were excluded. HLA alleles were associated with around 17,000 TCR beta sequences in a later analysis at 0.05 false discovery rate.

The clonotype originates from a woman aged 30 to 39 in good health and CMV-seropositive. J is TRBJ1-2 and V is TRBV5-8; possibly TRBD1 for D (5 bases). Sequences were obtained from PBMCs. The CDR3 reads CASSFSWQGPWGYTF. The CDR3 region has the DNA TGTGCCAGCAGCTTTTCTTGGCAGGGCCCCTGGGGCTACACCTTC.